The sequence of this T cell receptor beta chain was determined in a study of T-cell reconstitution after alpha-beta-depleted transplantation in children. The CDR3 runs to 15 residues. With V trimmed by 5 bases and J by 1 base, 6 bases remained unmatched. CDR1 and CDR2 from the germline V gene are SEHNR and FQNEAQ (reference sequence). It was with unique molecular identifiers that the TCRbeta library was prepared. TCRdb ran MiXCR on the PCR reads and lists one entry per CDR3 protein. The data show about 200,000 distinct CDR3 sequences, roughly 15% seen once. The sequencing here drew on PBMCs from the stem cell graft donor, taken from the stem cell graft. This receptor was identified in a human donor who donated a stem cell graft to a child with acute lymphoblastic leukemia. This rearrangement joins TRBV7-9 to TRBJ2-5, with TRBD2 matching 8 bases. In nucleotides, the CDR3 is TGTGCCAGCAGCGTTATGCTAGCGGGCCAAGAGACCCAGTACTTC. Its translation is CASSVMLAGQETQYF.